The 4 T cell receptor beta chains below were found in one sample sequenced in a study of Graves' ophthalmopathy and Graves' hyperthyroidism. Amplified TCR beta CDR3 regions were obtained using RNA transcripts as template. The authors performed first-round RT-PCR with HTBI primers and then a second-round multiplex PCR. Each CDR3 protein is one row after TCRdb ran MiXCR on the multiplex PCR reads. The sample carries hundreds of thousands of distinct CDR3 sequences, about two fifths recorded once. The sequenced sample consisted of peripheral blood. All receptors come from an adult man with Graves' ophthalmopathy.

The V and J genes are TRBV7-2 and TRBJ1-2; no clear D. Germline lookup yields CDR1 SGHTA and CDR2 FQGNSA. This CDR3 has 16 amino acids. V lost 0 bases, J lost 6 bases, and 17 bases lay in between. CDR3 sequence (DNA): TGTGCCAGCAGCTTAGCGTCGGCAGATCCAGGACATGGCTACACCTTC. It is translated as CASSLASADPGHGYTF.

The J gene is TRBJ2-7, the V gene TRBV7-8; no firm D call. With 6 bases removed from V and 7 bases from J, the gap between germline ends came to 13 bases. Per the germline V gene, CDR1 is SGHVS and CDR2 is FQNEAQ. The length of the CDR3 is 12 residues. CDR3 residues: CASSGVPLEQYF. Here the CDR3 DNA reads TGTGCCAGCAGTGGCGTCCCCTTGGAGCAGTACTTC.

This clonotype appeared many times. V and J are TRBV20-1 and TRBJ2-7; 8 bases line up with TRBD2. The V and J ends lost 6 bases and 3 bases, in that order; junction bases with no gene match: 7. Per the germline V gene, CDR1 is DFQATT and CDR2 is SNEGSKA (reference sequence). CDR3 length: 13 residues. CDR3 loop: CSAKGLAIYEQYF. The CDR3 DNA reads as TGCAGTGCCAAAGGACTAGCTATCTACGAGCAGTACTTC.

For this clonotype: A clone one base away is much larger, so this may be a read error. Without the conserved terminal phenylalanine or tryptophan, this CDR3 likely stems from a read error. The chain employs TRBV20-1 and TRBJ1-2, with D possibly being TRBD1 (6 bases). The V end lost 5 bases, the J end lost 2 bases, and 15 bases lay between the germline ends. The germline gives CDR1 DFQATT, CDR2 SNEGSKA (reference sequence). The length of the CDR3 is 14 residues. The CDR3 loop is CSARRTEGNYGYTS. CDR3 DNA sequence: TGCAGTGCTCGAAGGACAGAGGGGAACTATGGCTACACCTCC.